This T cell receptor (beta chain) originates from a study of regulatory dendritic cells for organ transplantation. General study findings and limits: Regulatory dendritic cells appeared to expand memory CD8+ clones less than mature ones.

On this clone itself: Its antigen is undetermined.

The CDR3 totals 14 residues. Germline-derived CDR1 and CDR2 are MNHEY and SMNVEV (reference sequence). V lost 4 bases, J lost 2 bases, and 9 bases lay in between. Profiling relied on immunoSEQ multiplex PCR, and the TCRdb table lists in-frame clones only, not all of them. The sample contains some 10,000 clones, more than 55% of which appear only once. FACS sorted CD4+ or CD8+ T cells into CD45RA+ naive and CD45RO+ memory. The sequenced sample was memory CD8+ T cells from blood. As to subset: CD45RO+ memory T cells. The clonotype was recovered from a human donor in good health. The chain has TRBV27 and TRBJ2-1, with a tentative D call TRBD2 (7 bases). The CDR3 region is CASSSGGPYNEQFF. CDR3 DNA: TGTGCCAGCAGTTCCGGGGGGCCCTACAATGAGCAGTTCTTC.